These 32 T cell receptor beta chains came from one sample sequenced in a study of shared clonotypes between healthy human individuals (dated by TCRdb to about 2020). The library was built by means of the immunoSEQ multiplex PCR assay. TCRdb re-hosts the immuneACCESS table, in-frame sequences only. Its copies lack some clones; in the studies checked, an unresolved V gene accounts for under half of them, and the cause for the rest is not known. The sample table contains about 820,000 clones; only one count was recorded for almost 95% of them. The ten largest make up approximately 25% of the sample. CD8 naive samples were CD45RO-negative cells positively selected for CCR7, giving a CD45RA+CCR7+ population that excluded TemRA cells. Sample: naive CD8+ T cells sorted from blood. This sample's cell subset or site label indicates: CD45RA+CCR7+. The origin of the receptors is a man between 25 and 39 years old in good health.

On this clone: The identical CDR3 is also encoded by other nucleotide sequences in the sample. This sequence joins TRBV18 and TRBJ2-5; D is possibly TRBD1 or TRBD2 (5 bases each). CDR1 is KGHSH and CDR2 is LQKENI in the germline V gene. V lost 0 bases and J 5 bases, leaving 7 bases between the germline ends. CDR3 length: 13 amino acids. The chain's CDR3 is CASSPPGEETQYF. The DNA for the CDR3 is TGTGCCAGCTCACCACCGGGGGAGGAGACCCAGTACTTC.

The chain joins TRBV15 to TRBJ1-1, with D hard to call. V was trimmed by 4 bases and J by 0 bases, leaving 9 bases between them. This CDR3 is built from 14 residues. The V gene's germline CDR1 is LNHNV and CDR2 YYDKDF (reference sequence). The CDR3 coding sequence is TGTGCCACCAGCATCGGGATAATGAACACTGAAGCTTTCTTT. This gives the protein CATSIGIMNTEAFF.

V and J are TRBV19 and TRBJ1-3; D remains unclear. Germline CDR1 LNHDA, CDR2 SQIVND (reference sequence). The length of the CDR3 is 13 residues. Trimming took 5 bases from V and 0 from J, leaving 5 bases between them. For the CDR3, the DNA is TGTGCCAGTAGTTCCCACTCTGGAAACACCATATATTTT. Amino acid sequence: CASSSHSGNTIYF.

The rearrangement links TRBV13 to TRBJ2-3; TRBD2 matches at 10 bases. The CDR3 is 17 amino acids. The ends lost 0 bases at V and 1 base at J; junction bases unmatched: 4. The germline V gene encodes CDR1 PRHDT and CDR2 FYEKMQ (reference sequence). CDR3 in amino acids: CASSLGLAGARTDTQYF. CDR3 in DNA: TGTGCCAGCAGCTTAGGGCTAGCGGGAGCCCGCACAGATACGCAGTATTTT. Variable domain in full (rest from reference TRBV13 and TRBJ2-3): AAGVIQSPRHLIKEKRETATLKCYPIPRHDTVYWYQQGPGQDPQFLISFYEKMQSDKGSIPDRFSAQQFSDYHSELNMSSLELGDSALYFCASSLGLAGARTDTQYFGPGTRLTVL.

The rearrangement uses TRBV7-9 and TRBJ1-4; D unclear. There are 16 residues in the CDR3. V lost 4 bases to trimming and J lost 6 bases, with 18 bases between them. CDR1 is SEHNR and CDR2 is FQNEAQ in the germline V gene (reference sequence). CDR3 sequence reads: CASSSSNRLDYEKLFF. The CDR3 DNA is TGTGCCAGCAGCTCCTCTAACAGATTAGACTATGAAAAACTGTTTTTT. Full variable domain (remainder filled in from reference TRBV7-9 and TRBJ1-4): DTGVSQNPRHKITKRGQNVTFRCDPISEHNRLYWYRQTLGQGPEFLTYFQNEAQLEKSRLLSDRFSAERPKGSFSTLEIQRTEQGDSAMYLCASSSSNRLDYEKLFFGSGTQLSVL.

In its sample, this clone was seen once. V is TRBV27 and J is TRBJ1-2, with D maybe TRBD1 (6 bases). The length of the CDR3 is 15 residues. Germline loops: CDR1 MNHEY, CDR2 SMNVEV (reference sequence). Trimming removed 4 bases from V and 5 bases from J, with 17 bases in between. Written as DNA, the CDR3 is TGTGCCAGCAGTTCCAATGAGCAGGGGCATTATGGCTACACCTTC. It translates to CASSSNEQGHYGYTF.

The chain uses TRBV11-3 and TRBJ2-7, with TRBD1 matching over 8 bases. Per the germline V gene, CDR1 is SGHNT and CDR2 is YENEEA. J was trimmed by 1 base and V by 5 bases; bases with no gene match: 7. The CDR3 is made up of 15 amino acids. As DNA, the CDR3 is TGTGCCAGCAGCCTAGGACAGGGTGGATCCTACGAGCAGTACTTC. Its translation: CASSLGQGGSYEQYF.

This chain joins TRBV19 and TRBJ2-7; TRBD1 matches 8 bases. Germline CDR1 LNHDA, CDR2 SQIVND (reference sequence). V shed 6 bases and J 2 bases; nucleotides not matched to a gene: 0. This CDR3 spans 12 amino acids. The chain's CDR3 is CASRTGAYEQYF. CDR3 in DNA: TGTGCCAGTAGGACAGGGGCCTACGAGCAGTACTTC. The whole variable domain, filled in from reference TRBV19 and TRBJ2-7, reads DGGITQSPKYLFRKEGQNVTLSCEQNLNHDAMYWYRQDPGQGLRLIYYSQIVNDFQKGDIAEGYSVSREKKESFPLTVTSAQKNPTAFYLCASRTGAYEQYFGPGTRLTVT.

Worth noting for this clone: Other DNA sequences in this specimen translate into the identical CDR3. The chain is built from TRBV27 and TRBJ2-1; D unresolved. The CDR3 covers 13 residues. The V end was cut by 2 bases, the J end by 6 bases, with 8 bases between. In germline, CDR1 is MNHEY, CDR2 SMNVEV (reference sequence). CDR3 sequence reads: CASSLLGSNEQFF. The CDR3 DNA is TGTGCCAGCAGTTTACTGGGCAGCAATGAGCAGTTCTTC.

This sequence joins TRBV5-4 and TRBJ2-1; 11 nucleotides line up with TRBD2. Germline V gene sequence: CDR1 SGHNT, CDR2 YYREEE (reference sequence). CDR3 length equals 15 residues. Trimming took 4 bases from V and 2 from J; bases not matched to a gene: 2. CDR3 sequence reads: CASSPGLAAYNEQFF. The CDR3 DNA follows: TGTGCCAGCAGCCCGGGACTAGCGGCCTACAATGAGCAGTTCTTC.

The chain combines TRBV28 with TRBJ1-5; weak D call: TRBD1 (5 bases). Germline V lookup: CDR1 MDHEN, CDR2 SYDVKM. Trimming left V 1 base short and J 6 bases short, with 10 bases between. The CDR3 length is 14 residues. The CDR3 here is CASSLSQGFQPQHF. The CDR3 region has the DNA TGTGCCAGCAGTTTATCCCAGGGTTTTCAGCCCCAGCATTTT.

This clone was observed a single time. The chain links TRBV27 to TRBJ1-1; TRBD1 matches 7 bases. In germline, CDR1 is MNHEY, CDR2 SMNVEV (reference sequence). Trimming at V came to 5 bases and at J to 3 bases, leaving 9 bases not matched to a gene. This CDR3 has 15 amino acids. The chain's CDR3 is CASSPRQGSDTEAFF. In nucleotides, the CDR3 is TGTGCCAGCAGTCCCCGACAGGGAAGCGACACTGAAGCTTTCTTT.

The chain uses TRBV4-3 and TRBJ2-2; D gene unclear. CDR3 length: 17 residues. Germline V gene lookup returns CDR1 LGHNA and CDR2 YSLEER. Trimming took off 0 bases at V and 5 bases at J, with 16 bases between the two ends. CDR3 residues: CASSQDGLTGVTGELFF. The DNA for the CDR3 is TGCGCCAGCAGCCAAGATGGGTTGACTGGGGTAACCGGGGAGCTGTTTTTT.

The chain links TRBV9 to TRBJ1-2, with TRBD1 as a possible D gene (5 bases). V lost 3 bases and J lost 8, with 14 bases in between. The CDR3 has 13 amino acids. Germline V CDR1 and CDR2: SGDLS, YYNGEE. In DNA form, the CDR3 reads TGTGCCAGCAGCGGGGACGGAGGATACGGCTACACCTTC. It yields the protein CASSGDGGYGYTF.

The chain uses TRBV27 and TRBJ2-1, with D perhaps matching TRBD1 or TRBD2 (5 bases each). Looked up from germline, CDR1 is MNHEY and CDR2 is SMNVEV (reference sequence). Trimming removed 3 bases at V and 5 bases at J, with 17 bases between. The CDR3 is 16 residues long. The CDR3 protein is CASSFGASRINNEQFF. CDR3 bases: TGTGCCAGCAGTTTTGGGGCTAGCCGGATAAACAATGAGCAGTTCTTC.

This clone was counted only a few times. The genes are TRBV19 and TRBJ1-3, with D possibly TRBD1 on 6 matching bases. V shed 10 bases and J shed 0 bases, with 13 bases lying between them. The germline V gene encodes CDR1 LNHDA and CDR2 SQIVND (reference sequence). The length of the CDR3 is 14 residues. DNA of the CDR3: TGTGCCACCATAGACAGGTTCTCTGGAAACACCATATATTTT. Translating it yields CATIDRFSGNTIYF.

This clone was seen only a few times. The chain combines TRBV2 with TRBJ1-2, with D uncertain. V was clipped by 8 bases and J by 6 bases, with 22 bases between them. The CDR3 covers 15 residues. CDR1 is SNHLY and CDR2 is FYNNEI in the germline V gene. The CDR3 nucleotides read TGTGCCAGCGGCCCCGCGAATTGGTGGGAAGATGGCTACACCTTC. Its translation is CASGPANWWEDGYTF.

In its sample, this clone was seen once. V gene TRBV7-9 combines with J gene TRBJ2-3; tentative D call: TRBD2 (5 bases). This CDR3 comprises 16 residues. Germline CDR1 is SEHNR and CDR2 is FQNEAQ (reference sequence). V lost 5 bases, J lost 2 bases, and 17 bases lay in between. CDR3 sequence reads: CASSPPVPGVTDTQYF. The CDR3 DNA reads as TGTGCCAGCAGCCCCCCCGTCCCCGGGGTCACAGATACGCAGTATTTT.

This clone was seen more than once but under ten times. The V gene is TRBV6-1, the J gene TRBJ2-1; 10 nucleotides agree with TRBD2. The V gene's germline CDR1 is MNHNS and CDR2 SASEGT. V trimming: 6 bases; J trimming: 4 bases; junction bases outside the gene matches: 6. This CDR3 spans 15 amino acids. The CDR3 DNA sequence: TGTGCCAGCAGCACCCTAGCGGGAGATTACAATGAGCAGTTCTTC. Protein: CASSTLAGDYNEQFF.

The chain combines TRBV5-1 with TRBJ2-2, with D perhaps assigned TRBD1 or TRBD2 (5 bases each). Trimming cost V 2 bases and J 3 bases, with 11 bases left between them. The germline V gene encodes CDR1 SGHRS and CDR2 YFSETQ. The CDR3 has 15 residues. This CDR3 is CASSFPGGYTGELFF. The CDR3 DNA follows: TGCGCCAGCAGCTTCCCTGGGGGTTACACCGGGGAGCTGTTTTTT.

The gene calls are TRBV15 and TRBJ1-2, with D perhaps matching TRBD1 (6 bases). The V gene lost 4 bases and the J gene lost 3 bases, with 12 bases spanning the gap. CDR3 length: 14 residues. Germline assignment: CDR1 LNHNV and CDR2 YYDKDF (reference sequence). CDR3 nucleotides: TGTGCCACCAGCACTTGGACAGAAGACTATGGCTACACCTTC. Its protein product is CATSTWTEDYGYTF. Using reference TRBV15 and TRBJ1-2 for the parts outside the CDR3, the full variable domain is DAMVIQNPRYQVTQFGKPVTLSCSQTLNHNVMYWYQQKSSQAPKLLFHYYDKDFNNEADTPDNFQSRRPNTSFCFLDIRSPGLGDTAMYLCATSTWTEDYGYTFGSGTRLTVV.

The chain combines TRBV9 with TRBJ2-1; D possibly corresponds to TRBD2 (6 bases). V dropped 0 bases and J dropped 0 bases, with 13 bases sitting between them. CDR1 is SGDLS, CDR2 YYNGEE, per germline. The CDR3 spans 17 residues. CDR3 bases: TGTGCCAGCAGCGTAGACACTAGCATAAGCTCCTACAATGAGCAGTTCTTC. Its protein product is CASSVDTSISSYNEQFF.

The V and J genes are TRBV7-6 and TRBJ2-7; D possibly uses TRBD1 or TRBD2 (6 bases each). The ends were cut back, 1 base at V and 2 bases at J, with 12 bases in the middle. The CDR3 length is 15 residues. Germline loops: CDR1 SGHVS, CDR2 FNYEAQ. The DNA for the CDR3 is TGTGCCAGCAGCTTAGGGGGGGCTGCGGCCTACGAGCAGTACTTC. Amino acid sequence: CASSLGGAAAYEQYF.

This chain uses TRBV9 with TRBJ2-3; D is perhaps TRBD2 (5 bases). Germline-derived CDR1 and CDR2 are SGDLS and YYNGEE. V gave up 3 bases and J gave up 0 bases, with 11 bases separating them. The CDR3 is 15 amino acids. CDR3 in amino acids: CASSAPGRSTDTQYF. CDR3 bases: TGTGCCAGCAGCGCACCGGGAAGGAGCACAGATACGCAGTATTTT.

The chain is built from TRBV27 and TRBJ2-2, with 10 bases matching TRBD2. From germline, CDR1 is MNHEY and CDR2 SMNVEV (reference sequence). The CDR3 contains 15 residues. Trimming removed 5 bases from V and 6 bases from J; junction bases left unmatched: 6. CDR3 coding DNA: TGTGCCAGCAGTAGCGCTAGCGGGAGTTCCGGGGAGCTGTTTTTT. This encodes CASSSASGSSGELFF.

The chain employs TRBV7-9 and TRBJ2-3; 8 bases map to TRBD2. Trimming cost V 5 bases and J 5 bases; bases outside gene matches: 12. CDR1 and CDR2 (germline): SEHNR, FQNEAQ (reference sequence). The CDR3 contains 16 residues. The CDR3 reads CASSPRVAGTVDTQYF. The CDR3 nucleotides are TGTGCCAGCAGCCCCCGGGTAGCGGGAACGGTAGATACGCAGTATTTT.

This chain connects TRBV27 to TRBJ2-7; D not resolved. The V end was cut by 5 bases, the J end by 3 bases, with 17 bases between. The CDR3 is 15 residues long. Germline CDR1 is MNHEY and CDR2 is SMNVEV (reference sequence). The CDR3 region has the DNA TGTGCCAGCAGTAGAGACACCCGGATGGACTACGAGCAGTACTTC. The encoded protein is CASSRDTRMDYEQYF.

V is TRBV25-1 and J is TRBJ1-4; 7 positions match TRBD1. V lost 2 bases to trimming and J lost 7 bases; unmatched junction nucleotides: 4. CDR1 and CDR2 from the germline V gene are MGHDK and SYGVNS. This CDR3 contains 14 residues. CDR3 DNA: TGTGCCAGCAGTGAACGGACAGGTGGTGAAAAACTGTTTTTT. Translated: CASSERTGGEKLFF.

This chain joins TRBV5-4 and TRBJ2-7; TRBD2 agrees at 11 bases. CDR1 and CDR2 from the germline V gene are SGHNT and YYREEE (reference sequence). CDR3 length: 16 residues. The J segment lost 3 bases and the V segment lost 0 bases, leaving 5 bases of the junction unmatched. The CDR3 sequence: CASSLEALAGVYEQYF. The CDR3 DNA reads TGTGCCAGCAGCTTGGAGGCACTAGCGGGAGTCTACGAGCAGTACTTC.

V usage is TRBV9 and J usage is TRBJ2-3, with 7 positions matching TRBD2. CDR3 length: 15 amino acids. Germline V gene sequence: CDR1 SGDLS, CDR2 YYNGEE. V was clipped by 0 bases and J by 4 bases; unmatched bases: 5. CDR3 sequence: CASSVEGLPPDTQYF. CDR3 nucleotide sequence: TGTGCCAGCAGCGTAGAGGGACTACCGCCAGATACGCAGTATTTT.

V is TRBV2 and J is TRBJ2-1; no firm D call. Trimming shortened V by 6 bases and J by 0 bases, and 12 bases separated the two germline ends. Germline lookup yields CDR1 SNHLY and CDR2 FYNNEI. The CDR3 length is 15 residues. CDR3: CASRGRDHSYNEQFF. As DNA, the CDR3 is TGTGCCAGCAGGGGTCGCGACCACTCCTACAATGAGCAGTTCTTC.

This rearrangement joins TRBV6-1 to TRBJ2-5, with D unresolved. The germline V gene encodes CDR1 MNHNS and CDR2 SASEGT. The CDR3 consists of 12 residues. V was clipped by 8 bases and J by 1 base, with 8 bases between them. The DNA of the CDR3 is TGTGCCAGCCAGCTAATCCAAGAGACCCAGTACTTC. It encodes CASQLIQETQYF.